Listed here is a single T cell receptor beta chain. This entry belongs to a study of shared T cell receptors in the human thymus. Using immunoSEQ multiplex PCR, the repertoire was profiled, and TCRdb retains in-frame clones only, with some absent. The table has over 650,000 clones, about 90% seen once. J lost 7 bases, V lost 3 bases, and 9 bases had no gene match. The CDR3 consists of 18 residues. Germline V CDR1 and CDR2: MDHEN, SYDVKM. This sample also belongs to another study, concerning human thymus T cells. That source adds: Thymic and blood repertoires showed apparently biased V and J gene usage. In unrelated individuals, thymic repertoires overlapped highly, according to related research.

The rearrangement uses TRBV28 and TRBJ2-2; 15 bases align to TRBD2. The sample taken for sequencing was thymocytes. This clonotype was obtained from a boy under two years old with a congenital heart defect. DNA for the CDR3: TGTGCCAGCAGTTTTCTCGGACTAGCGGGAGGGCCGGGCGGGGAGCTGTTTTTT. Its translation: CASSFLGLAGGPGGELFF.